Below, 23 T cell receptor beta chains from the same sample are listed, as sequenced in a study of cytomegalovirus exposure and HLA in healthy donors. A multiplex PCR was run with 60 Vbeta primers and 13 Jbeta primers. Assay used: immunoSEQ multiplex PCR; TCRdb lists only in-frame clones, some missing. The data hold under 150,000 clones, with roughly 80% observed a single time. Sequencing was performed on PBMCs. Receptors originate from a male donor in good health and CMV-seropositive.

This chain joins TRBV15 and TRBJ2-6; no definite D call. Germline lookup yields CDR1 LNHNV and CDR2 YYDKDF (reference sequence). The CDR3 contains 21 residues. Trimming removed 0 bases at V and 0 bases at J, with 21 bases between. The CDR3 sequence: CATSRDGPIGGLSSGANVLTF. The CDR3 nucleotides are TGTGCCACCAGCAGAGATGGCCCGATAGGTGGGCTGAGCTCTGGGGCCAACGTCCTGACTTTC. Full variable domain (missing parts from reference TRBV15 and TRBJ2-6): DAMVIQNPRYQVTQFGKPVTLSCSQTLNHNVMYWYQQKSSQAPKLLFHYYDKDFNNEADTPDNFQSRRPNTSFCFLDIRSPGLGDTAMYLCATSRDGPIGGLSSGANVLTFGAGSRLTVL.

This clone occurred a few times. This chain links TRBV7-3 with TRBJ2-3, with D maybe TRBD2 (6 bases). The CDR3 length is 15 residues. The V end was cut by 5 bases, the J end by 0 bases, with 12 bases between. The germline CDR1 and CDR2 sequences are SGHTA and FQGTGA. DNA for the CDR3: TGTGCCAGCAGCCGGGGGACTGGAAGCACAGATACGCAGTATTTT. It yields the protein CASSRGTGSTDTQYF.

The chain recombines TRBV19 with TRBJ2-2, with TRBD1 matching over 7 bases. The CDR3 is made up of 15 amino acids. Trimming took 4 bases from V and 4 from J; bases not matched to a gene: 6. CDR1 is LNHDA, CDR2 SQIVND, per germline (reference sequence). The CDR3, as DNA: TGTGCCAGTAGTAGTCCGGGACAGAGCACCGGGGAGCTGTTTTTT. It is translated as CASSSPGQSTGELFF.

This chain uses TRBV11-2 with TRBJ1-6; possible D gene TRBD1, 5 bases. Deletions cut 0 bases from V and 9 bases from J, with 12 bases between. The CDR3 covers 15 residues. CDR1 and CDR2 from the germline V gene are SGHAT and FQNNGV. DNA for the CDR3: TGTGCCAGCAGCTTAGATGTAACAGGATCTTCACCCCTCCACTTT. Its protein product is CASSLDVTGSSPLHF. The full variable domain, completed using reference TRBV11-2 and TRBJ1-6, is EAGVAQSPRYKIIEKRQSVAFWCNPISGHATLYWYQQILGQGPKLLIQFQNNGVVDDSQLPKDRFSAERLKGVDSTLKIQPAKLEDSAVYLCASSLDVTGSSPLHFGNGTRLTVT.

Only one count was recorded for this clone. The rearrangement links TRBV30 to TRBJ2-3; tentatively, D is TRBD2 (6 bases). The ends were cut back, 1 base at V and 0 bases at J, with 14 bases in the middle. From germline, CDR1 is GTSNPN and CDR2 SVGIG (reference sequence). The CDR3 totals 16 residues. DNA of the CDR3: TGTGCCTGGAGTGAGTGGAGGGGAAGTAGCACAGATACGCAGTATTTT. It encodes CAWSEWRGSSTDTQYF.

Concerning this clone itself: The CDR3 does not close with the conserved phenylalanine or tryptophan, likely indicating a read error. The chain couples TRBV9 to TRBJ2-7, with 10 bases aligning to TRBD1. CDR1 is SGDLS and CDR2 is YYNGEE in the germline V gene. V lost 4 bases to trimming and J lost 3 bases; unmatched junction nucleotides: 7. The CDR3 loop spans 15 amino acids. The CDR3 coding sequence is TGTGCCAGCAGCCCCGGAGGACAGGGGGTCTACGAGCAGTACCTC. Translated: CASSPGGQGVYEQYL.

This clone came up a few times. The genes are TRBV29-1 and TRBJ2-7; TRBD1 agrees at 9 bases. From germline, CDR1 is SQVTM and CDR2 ANQGSEA. This CDR3 has 16 residues. With 0 bases clipped from V and 1 base from J, the junction kept 7 bases outside the gene matches. The CDR3 region is CSVEDEQGAESYEQYF. DNA for the CDR3: TGCAGCGTTGAAGACGAACAGGGGGCGGAATCCTACGAGCAGTACTTC.

The chain joins TRBV18 to TRBJ1-1; the match to TRBD1 covers 7 bases. V lost 1 base to trimming and J lost 6 bases; unmatched junction nucleotides: 5. There are 14 residues in the CDR3. Germline V CDR1 and CDR2: KGHSH, LQKENI. The DNA for the CDR3 is TGTGCCAGCTCACCACTAGGGGGCTCCGCTGAAGCTTTCTTT. Encoded protein: CASSPLGGSAEAFF.

The rearrangement joins TRBV6-1 to TRBJ2-4, with 9 nucleotides matching TRBD2. Per the germline V gene, CDR1 is MNHNS and CDR2 is SASEGT. J lost 9 bases, V lost 6 bases, and 9 bases had no gene match. The CDR3 contains 14 residues. The CDR3 DNA reads TGTGCCAGCAGGAATAGCGGGGGCATGGGCATTCAGTACTTC. Translation gives CASRNSGGMGIQYF.

The chain employs TRBV4-2 and TRBJ2-5; 7 bases are a match to TRBD2. The CDR3 is made up of 16 amino acids. The V and J ends lost 4 bases and 2 bases, in that order; junction bases with no gene match: 10. Looked up from germline, CDR1 is LGHNA and CDR2 is YNFKEQ. For the CDR3, the DNA is TGTGCCAGCAGCCCGTTGGTGGGAGGGCAGCAAGAGACCCAGTACTTC. Its translation is CASSPLVGGQQETQYF.

The chain recombines TRBV6-6 with TRBJ1-2; 9 bases fit TRBD1. This CDR3 spans 14 amino acids. CDR1 is MNHNY, CDR2 SVGAGI, per germline (reference sequence). The V gene end was trimmed by 2 bases and the J gene end by 8 bases; junction bases not matched to a gene: 6. The CDR3 loop reads CASSYPGQGEGYTF. The CDR3, as DNA: TGTGCCAGCAGTTACCCGGGACAGGGAGAAGGCTACACCTTC.

The genes are TRBV5-6 and TRBJ2-5; possible D gene TRBD2, 6 bases. The V end lost 1 base, the J end lost 9 bases, and 16 bases lay between the germline ends. Germline V CDR1 and CDR2: SGHDT, YYEEEE. This CDR3 spans 14 amino acids. The CDR3 bases are TGTGCCAGCAGCTTGTTCACCCCAGGAGGGGCCCAGTACTTC. This codes for CASSLFTPGGAQYF.

This chain joins TRBV27 and TRBJ2-5, with 11 bases fitting TRBD2. CDR3 size: 19 residues. CDR1 MNHEY and CDR2 SMNVEV come from the germline V gene (reference sequence). The ends lost 1 base at V and 1 base at J; junction bases unmatched: 11. In DNA, the CDR3 is TGTGCCAGCAGTTTATTTGGGACTAGCGGCAAACTTCCCCAAGAGACCCAGTACTTC. Amino acids: CASSLFGTSGKLPQETQYF.

With regard to this clone: Other nucleotide sequences from this sample produce the same CDR3. V gene TRBV2 combines with J gene TRBJ2-2; the D gene is possibly TRBD1 (5 bases). The germline CDR1 and CDR2 sequences are SNHLY and FYNNEI. CDR3 length: 15 amino acids. Trimming took off 2 bases at V and 4 bases at J, with 11 bases between the two ends. CDR3 amino acids: CASSEWQGRTGELFF. The DNA for the CDR3 is TGTGCCAGCAGTGAATGGCAGGGTCGCACCGGGGAGCTGTTTTTT.

V and J are TRBV4-1 and TRBJ2-1; perhaps TRBD1 as D (7 bases). V was cut by 4 bases and J by 9 bases, with 22 bases left in between. CDR3 size: 16 residues. The germline V gene encodes CDR1 MGHRA and CDR2 YSYEKL. The CDR3 region is CASSPSGTEQGGEQFF. In DNA form, the CDR3 reads TGCGCCAGCAGCCCCTCGGGTACGGAGCAGGGGGGTGAGCAGTTCTTC.

The chain has TRBV4-3 and TRBJ2-5, with D possibly being TRBD1 (6 bases). The J call may be in error: the DNA end matches TRBJ2-7 better. Germline values: CDR1 LGHNA, CDR2 YSLEER. This CDR3 spans 17 amino acids. The CDR3 spells CASSQIGGVVSSYEQYF. For the CDR3, the DNA is TGCGCCAGCAGCCAAATAGGGGGAGTGGTAAGCTCCTACGAGCAGTACTTC.

This chain uses TRBV7-2 with TRBJ2-5; TRBD1 matches 12 bases. Germline V gene lookup returns CDR1 SGHTA and CDR2 FQGNSA. Trimming took 5 bases from V and 4 from J; bases not matched to a gene: 11. The CDR3 runs to 17 residues. CDR3 sequence: CASSTHQGTGGSETQYF. CDR3 DNA sequence: TGTGCCAGCAGCACACACCAAGGGACAGGGGGCTCAGAGACCCAGTACTTC.

The V gene is TRBV9, the J gene TRBJ2-1; 10 bases fit TRBD2. The germline V gene encodes CDR1 SGDLS and CDR2 YYNGEE. Trimming removed 0 bases from V and 0 bases from J; junction bases left unmatched: 9. The CDR3 has 19 residues. The CDR3 DNA reads TGTGCCAGCAGCGTAGGTGATAGCGGGAGGATTAGCTCCTACAATGAGCAGTTCTTC. It specifies CASSVGDSGRISSYNEQFF.

V gene TRBV7-3 combines with J gene TRBJ2-2, with 7 nucleotides matching TRBD2. Germline V gene data show CDR1 as SGHTA and CDR2 as FQGTGA. CDR3 length: 13 amino acids. The J segment lost 7 bases and the V segment lost 8 bases, leaving 7 bases of the junction unmatched. Here the CDR3 DNA reads TGTGCCAGCGGGGGGAGGGCCGTCGGGGAGCTGTTTTTT. Its protein product is CASGGRAVGELFF.

The J gene is TRBJ2-2, the V gene TRBV15; TRBD2 matches 11 bases. The CDR3 is 15 residues long. The junction had 1 base not matched to a gene; V was cut back by 2 bases and J by 5 bases. Per germline, CDR1 LNHNV and CDR2 YYDKDF (reference sequence). The CDR3 nucleotides read TGTGCCACCAGCAGACTAGCGGGAGGTACCGGGGAGCTGTTTTTT. It codes for CATSRLAGGTGELFF.

The rearrangement links TRBV12-2 to TRBJ2-5; TRBD2 reflects the table's D call only, with no check against the DNA. TRBV12-2 is described as a pseudogene. The CDR3 runs to 16 residues. CDR3: CASRLAVAASQETQYF. The CDR3 coding sequence is TGTGCAAGTCGCTTAGCAGTTGCGGCCTCCCAAGAGACCCAGTACTTC.

CDR3 in DNA: TGTGCCAGCAGTGAGGGACAGGGCGAGGATACGCAGTATTTT. Its translation is CASSEGQGEDTQYF. The gene calls are TRBV2 and TRBJ2-3, with TRBD1 identical over 9 bases. V lost 3 bases to trimming and J lost 6 bases; unmatched junction nucleotides: 4. The CDR3 consists of 14 residues. Germline-derived CDR1 and CDR2 are SNHLY and FYNNEI.

The CDR3 reads CASSQVVGAYEQYF. DNA of the CDR3: TGTGCCAGCAGCCAAGTAGTGGGAGCCTACGAGCAGTACTTC. The V gene is TRBV4-2, the J gene TRBJ2-5, with D perhaps matching TRBD2 (5 bases). Judging by the DNA end, TRBJ2-7 fits better; the J call may be wrong. The CDR3 contains 14 residues. Germline V gives CDR1 LGHNA, CDR2 YNFKEQ.